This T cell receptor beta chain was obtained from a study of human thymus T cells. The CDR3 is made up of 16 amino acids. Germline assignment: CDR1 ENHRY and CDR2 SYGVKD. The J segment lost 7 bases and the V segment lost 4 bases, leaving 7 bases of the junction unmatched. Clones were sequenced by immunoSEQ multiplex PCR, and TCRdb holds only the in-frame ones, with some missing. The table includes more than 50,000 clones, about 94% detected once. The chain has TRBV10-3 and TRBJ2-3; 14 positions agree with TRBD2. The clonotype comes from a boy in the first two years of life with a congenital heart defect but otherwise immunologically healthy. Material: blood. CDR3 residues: CAISVTTSGRVNTQYF. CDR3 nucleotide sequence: TGTGCCATCAGTGTCACGACTAGCGGGAGGGTAAATACGCAGTATTTT.